The following is a T cell receptor (beta chain) sequence with its context. The target antigen is unknown. The data were produced by immunoSEQ multiplex PCR, yet TCRdb's version contains in-frame clones alone and is incomplete. The table shows roughly 2.4 million clones, with roughly 95% occurring only once. The CDR3 runs 13 residues. V lost 2 bases, J lost 7 bases, and 11 bases lay in between. Germline V gene sequence: CDR1 KGHSH, CDR2 LQKENI. This specimen belongs to a study of shared clonotypes between healthy human individuals. Study conclusions and caveats: Estimated richness was generally greater in naive than memory subsets. The low donor count limited represented genetic and exposure-history diversity.

Each of the donors was a healthy adult who was HIV-negative and had not had a recent acute infection or vaccination. Sequencing used naive CD4+ T cells sorted from blood. Subset given: CD45RA+ positively selected. This receptor was taken from a man between 18 and 35 years old in good health. The chain carries TRBV18 and TRBJ2-5, with no clear D. CDR3 coding DNA: TGTGCCAGCTCACCAGGGGATCCGGGGACCCAGTACTTC. It translates to CASSPGDPGTQYF.